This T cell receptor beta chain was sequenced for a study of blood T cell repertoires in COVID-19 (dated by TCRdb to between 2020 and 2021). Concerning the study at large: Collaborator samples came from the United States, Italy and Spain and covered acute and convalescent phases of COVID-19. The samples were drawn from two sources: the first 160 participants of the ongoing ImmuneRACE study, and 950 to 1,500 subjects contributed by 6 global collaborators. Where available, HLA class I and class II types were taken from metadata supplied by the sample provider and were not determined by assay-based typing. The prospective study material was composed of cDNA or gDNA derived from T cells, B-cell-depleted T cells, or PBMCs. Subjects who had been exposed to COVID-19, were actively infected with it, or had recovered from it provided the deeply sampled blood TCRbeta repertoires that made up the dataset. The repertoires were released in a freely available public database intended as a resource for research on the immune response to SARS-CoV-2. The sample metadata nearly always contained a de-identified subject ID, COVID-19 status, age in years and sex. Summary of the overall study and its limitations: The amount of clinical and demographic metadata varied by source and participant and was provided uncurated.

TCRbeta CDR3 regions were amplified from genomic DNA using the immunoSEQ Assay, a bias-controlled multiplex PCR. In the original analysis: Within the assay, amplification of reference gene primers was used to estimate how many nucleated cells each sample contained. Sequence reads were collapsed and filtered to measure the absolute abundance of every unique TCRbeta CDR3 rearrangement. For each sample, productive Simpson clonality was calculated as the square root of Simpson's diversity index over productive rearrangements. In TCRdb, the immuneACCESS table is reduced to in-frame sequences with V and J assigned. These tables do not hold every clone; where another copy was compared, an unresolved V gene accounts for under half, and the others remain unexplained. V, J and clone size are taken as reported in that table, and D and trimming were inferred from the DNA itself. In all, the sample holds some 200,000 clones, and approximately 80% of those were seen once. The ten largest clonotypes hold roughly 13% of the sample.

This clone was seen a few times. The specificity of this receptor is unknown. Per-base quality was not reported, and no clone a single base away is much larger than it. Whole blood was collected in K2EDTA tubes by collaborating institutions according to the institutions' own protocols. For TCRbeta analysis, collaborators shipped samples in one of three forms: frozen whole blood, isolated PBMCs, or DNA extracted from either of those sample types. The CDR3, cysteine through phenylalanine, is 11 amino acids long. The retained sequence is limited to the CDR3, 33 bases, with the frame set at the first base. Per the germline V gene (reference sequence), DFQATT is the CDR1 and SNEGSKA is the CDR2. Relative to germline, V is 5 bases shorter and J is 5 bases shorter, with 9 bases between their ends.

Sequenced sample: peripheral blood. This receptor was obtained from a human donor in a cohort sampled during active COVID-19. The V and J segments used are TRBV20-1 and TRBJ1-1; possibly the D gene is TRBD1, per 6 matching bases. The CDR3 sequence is CSAHRVTEAFF. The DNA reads TGCAGTGCTCACAGGGTGACTGAAGCTTTCTTT.